This TCR beta chain is from a study of beta chain features in type 1 diabetes. Notes on the study in general: People with Type 1 diabetes carried modestly yet significantly shorter TCRB CDR3s in all four CD4+ subsets.

This CDR3 is built from 16 residues. The germline V gene has CDR1 MNHEY and CDR2 SMNVEV (reference sequence). J lost 1 base, V lost 8 bases, and 9 bases had no gene match. Every isolated RNA sample was fully reverse transcribed, so sequencing captured expressed TCRB transcripts. The table came from immunoSEQ multiplex PCR; TCRdb's copy has only in-frame clones and leaves some out. The table has 250,000 to 300,000 clones, approximately 15% seen once. About this clone itself: Its antigen remains unknown.

The clonotype originates from a man aged 30 to 45 with type 1 diabetes. J is TRBJ2-5 and V is TRBV27; TRBD2 matches at 11 bases. The specimen sequenced was naive CD4+ T cells from blood. The CDR3 nucleotides read TGTGCCAGCCGACAGGGTAGCGGGAGGGCCCAAGAGACCCAGTACTTC. Its protein is CASRQGSGRAQETQYF.